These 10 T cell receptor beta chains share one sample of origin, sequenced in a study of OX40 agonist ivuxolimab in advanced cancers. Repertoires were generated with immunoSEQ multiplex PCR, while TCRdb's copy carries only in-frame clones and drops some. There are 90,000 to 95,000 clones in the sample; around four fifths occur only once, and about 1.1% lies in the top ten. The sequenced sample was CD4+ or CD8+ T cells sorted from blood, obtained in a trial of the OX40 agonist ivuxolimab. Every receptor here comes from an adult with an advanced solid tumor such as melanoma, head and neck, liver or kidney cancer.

CDR3 amino acids: CASSQTGEQFF. In nucleotides, the CDR3 is TGTGCCAGCAGCCAAACAGGTGAGCAGTTCTTC. This sequence joins TRBV7-2 and TRBJ2-1, with D possibly TRBD1 on 5 matching bases. Trimming stripped 5 bases from V and 9 bases from J, with 8 bases between. Germline CDR1 is SGHTA and CDR2 is FQGNSA. The CDR3 has 11 residues.

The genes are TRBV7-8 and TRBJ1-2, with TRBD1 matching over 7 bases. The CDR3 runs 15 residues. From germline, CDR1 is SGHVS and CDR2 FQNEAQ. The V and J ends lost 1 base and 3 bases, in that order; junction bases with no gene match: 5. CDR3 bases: TGTGCCAGCAGCTTAGGGTCAGGGGGGGACTATGGCTACACCTTC. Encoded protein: CASSLGSGGDYGYTF.

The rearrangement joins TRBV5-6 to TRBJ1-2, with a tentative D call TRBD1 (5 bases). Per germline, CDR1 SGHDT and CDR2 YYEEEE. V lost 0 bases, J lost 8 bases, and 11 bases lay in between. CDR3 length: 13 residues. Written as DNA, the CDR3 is TGTGCCAGCAGCTTGGCAGGTGGGACCGGCTACACCTTC. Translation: CASSLAGGTGYTF. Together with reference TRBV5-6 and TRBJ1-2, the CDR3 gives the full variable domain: DAGVTQSPTHLIKTRGQQVTLRCSPKSGHDTVSWYQQALGQGPQFIFQYYEEEERQRGNFPDRFSGHQFPNYSSELNVNALLLGDSALYLCASSLAGGTGYTFGSGTRLTVV.

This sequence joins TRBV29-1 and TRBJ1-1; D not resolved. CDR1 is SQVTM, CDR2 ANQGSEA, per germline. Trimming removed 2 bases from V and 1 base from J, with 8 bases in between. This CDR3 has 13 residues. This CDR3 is CSVEQVRNTEAFF. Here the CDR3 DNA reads TGCAGCGTTGAACAGGTACGGAACACTGAAGCTTTCTTT.

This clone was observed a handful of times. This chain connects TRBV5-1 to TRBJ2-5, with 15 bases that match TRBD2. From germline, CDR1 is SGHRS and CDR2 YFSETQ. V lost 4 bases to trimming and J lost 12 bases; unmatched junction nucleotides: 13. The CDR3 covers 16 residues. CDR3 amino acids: CASSTTHGLAGGVKYF. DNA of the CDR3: TGCGCCAGCAGCACCACCCATGGACTAGCGGGGGGGGTCAAGTACTTC.

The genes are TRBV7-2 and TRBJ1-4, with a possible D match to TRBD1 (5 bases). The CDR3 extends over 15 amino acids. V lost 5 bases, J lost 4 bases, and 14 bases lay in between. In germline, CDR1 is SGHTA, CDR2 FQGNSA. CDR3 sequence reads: CASSRTRTINEKLFF. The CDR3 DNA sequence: TGTGCCAGCAGCCGAACCCGGACAATTAATGAAAAACTGTTTTTT. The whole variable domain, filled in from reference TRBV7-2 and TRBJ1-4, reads GAGVSQSPSNKVTEKGKDVELRCDPISGHTALYWYRQSLGQGLEFLIYFQGNSAPDKSGLPSDRFSAERTGGSVSTLTIQRTQQEDSAVYLCASSRTRTINEKLFFGSGTQLSVL.

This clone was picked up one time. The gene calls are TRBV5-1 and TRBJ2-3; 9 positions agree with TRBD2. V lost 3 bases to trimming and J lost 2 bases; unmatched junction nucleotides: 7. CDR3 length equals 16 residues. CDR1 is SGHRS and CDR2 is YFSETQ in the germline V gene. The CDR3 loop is CASSYVAGVVTDTQYF. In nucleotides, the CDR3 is TGCGCCAGCAGCTACGTAGCGGGGGTGGTCACAGATACGCAGTATTTT.

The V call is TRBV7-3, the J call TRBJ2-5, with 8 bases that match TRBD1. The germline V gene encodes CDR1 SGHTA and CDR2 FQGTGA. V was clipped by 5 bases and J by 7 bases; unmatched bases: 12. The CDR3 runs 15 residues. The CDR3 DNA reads TGTGCCAGCAGCCCCCAAGGACAGGGTGATGGGACCCAGTACTTC. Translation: CASSPQGQGDGTQYF.

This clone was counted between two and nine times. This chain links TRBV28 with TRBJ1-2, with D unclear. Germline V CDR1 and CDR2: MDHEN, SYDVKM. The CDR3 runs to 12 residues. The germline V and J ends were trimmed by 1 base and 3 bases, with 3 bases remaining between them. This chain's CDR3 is CASSLSDYGYTF. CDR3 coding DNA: TGTGCCAGCAGTTTATCGGACTATGGCTACACCTTC.

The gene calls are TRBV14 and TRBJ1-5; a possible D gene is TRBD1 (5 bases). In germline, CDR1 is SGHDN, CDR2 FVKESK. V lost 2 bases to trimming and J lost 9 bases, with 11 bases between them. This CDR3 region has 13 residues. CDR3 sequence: CASSQQGGGPQHF. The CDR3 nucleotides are TGTGCCAGCAGCCAACAGGGTGGTGGGCCCCAGCATTTT.